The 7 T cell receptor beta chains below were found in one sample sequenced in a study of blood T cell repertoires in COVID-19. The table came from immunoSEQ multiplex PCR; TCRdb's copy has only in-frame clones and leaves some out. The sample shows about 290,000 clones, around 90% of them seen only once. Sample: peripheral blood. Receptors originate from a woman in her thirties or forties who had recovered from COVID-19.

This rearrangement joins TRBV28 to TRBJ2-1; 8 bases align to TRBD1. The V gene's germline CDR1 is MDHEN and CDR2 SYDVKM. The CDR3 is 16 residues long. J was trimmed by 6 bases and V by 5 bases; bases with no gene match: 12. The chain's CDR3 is CASSPPAQGAINEQFF. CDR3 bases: TGTGCCAGCAGTCCGCCGGCGCAGGGGGCCATCAATGAGCAGTTCTTC.

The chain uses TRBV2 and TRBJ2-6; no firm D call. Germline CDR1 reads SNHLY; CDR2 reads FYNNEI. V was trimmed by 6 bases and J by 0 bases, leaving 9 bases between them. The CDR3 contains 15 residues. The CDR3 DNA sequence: TGTGCCAGCAGACGAGGTGACTCTGGGGCCAACGTCCTGACTTTC. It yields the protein CASRRGDSGANVLTF. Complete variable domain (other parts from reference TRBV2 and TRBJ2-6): EPEVTQTPSHQVTQMGQEVILRCVPISNHLYFYWYRQILGQKVEFLVSFYNNEISEKSEIFDDQFSVERPDGSNFTLKIRSTKLEDSAMYFCASRRGDSGANVLTFGAGSRLTVL.

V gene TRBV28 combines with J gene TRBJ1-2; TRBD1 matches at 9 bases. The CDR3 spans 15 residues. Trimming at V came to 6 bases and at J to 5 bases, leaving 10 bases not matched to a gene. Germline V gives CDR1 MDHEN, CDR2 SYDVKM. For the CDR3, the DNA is TGTGCCAGCAGCCCACCTTGGACAGGGGATTATGGCTACACCTTC. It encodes CASSPPWTGDYGYTF.

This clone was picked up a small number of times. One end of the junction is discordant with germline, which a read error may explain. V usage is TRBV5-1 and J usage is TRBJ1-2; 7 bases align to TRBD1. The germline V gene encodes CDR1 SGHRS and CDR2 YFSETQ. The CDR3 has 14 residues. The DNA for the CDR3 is TGCGCCACCAGCGAGGGGACAGCTAACTATGGCTACACCTTC. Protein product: CATSEGTANYGYTF.

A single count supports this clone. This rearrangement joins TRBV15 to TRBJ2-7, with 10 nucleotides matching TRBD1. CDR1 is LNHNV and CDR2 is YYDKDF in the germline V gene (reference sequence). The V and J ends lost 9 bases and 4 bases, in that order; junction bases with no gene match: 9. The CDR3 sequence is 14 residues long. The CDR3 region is CATRRDRGLYEQYF. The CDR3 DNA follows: TGTGCCACGCGCCGGGACAGGGGTTTATACGAGCAGTACTTC.

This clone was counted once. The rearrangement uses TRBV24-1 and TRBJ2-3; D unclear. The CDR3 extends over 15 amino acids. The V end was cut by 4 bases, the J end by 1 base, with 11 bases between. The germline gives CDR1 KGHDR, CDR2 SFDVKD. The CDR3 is CATSDPAEGTDTQYF. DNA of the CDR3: TGTGCCACCAGTGACCCAGCAGAGGGCACAGATACGCAGTATTTT.

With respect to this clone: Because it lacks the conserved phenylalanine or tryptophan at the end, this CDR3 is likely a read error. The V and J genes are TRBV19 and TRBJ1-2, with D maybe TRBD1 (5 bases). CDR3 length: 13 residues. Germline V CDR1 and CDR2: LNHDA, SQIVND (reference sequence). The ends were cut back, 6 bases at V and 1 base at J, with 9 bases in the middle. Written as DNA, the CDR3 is TGTGCCAGTAGCTCTCAGGGTAACTATGGCTACACCCTC. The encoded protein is CASSSQGNYGYTL.